A single sample gave rise to the 9 T cell receptor beta chains below, sequenced in a study of beta chain features in type 1 diabetes (dated by TCRdb to 2016 to 2018). Points the paper makes about the study in general: In all four CD4+ subsets, TCRB CDR3 length was moderately but significantly shorter in type 1 diabetes patients.

The library was built by means of the immunoSEQ multiplex PCR assay. The High Capacity cDNA Reverse Transcription Kit was used to reverse transcribe all of the isolated RNA, meaning that expressed TCRB transcripts were what got sequenced. The table was pulled from immuneACCESS by TCRdb, which kept in-frame rearrangements only. Such tables lose some clones; where checked, under half of the loss comes from unresolved V genes, and the rest has no known cause. Counted in this sample were more than 300,000 clones; around 13% of them appeared once. Of the sample, 0.008% to 0.011% falls within the top ten clones. What these receptors recognize is not known. The specimen sequenced was naive CD4+ T cells from blood. The cell subset or site label on this specimen signifies: true naive CD4+ T cells. Every receptor here comes from a young woman with type 1 diabetes.

This clone was detected only a few times. The germline gene is not matched at one end of the junction; a read error may be the cause. This sequence joins TRBV18 and TRBJ2-1; 7 bases map to TRBD2. CDR1 KGHSH and CDR2 LQKENI come from the germline V gene. The CDR3 is made up of 13 amino acids. DNA for the CDR3: TGCCGGGGACTAAGCTTGTACAATCGTGAGCAGTTCTTC. As protein: CRGLSLYNREQFF.

This clone was found a few times. This chain links TRBV23-1 with TRBJ2-2; tentatively, D is TRBD1 (6 bases). TRBV23-1 is sorted into the ORF group, with uncertain function. The ends were cut back, 5 bases at V and 10 bases at J, with 20 bases in the middle. The CDR3 loop spans 15 amino acids. This CDR3 is CASSSATGDIKELFF. The DNA of the CDR3 is TGCGCCAGCAGTTCGGCGACAGGAGATATAAAGGAGCTGTTTTTT.

This clone was observed a handful of times. The V gene is TRBV4-3, the J gene TRBJ2-3; D may be TRBD2 (5 bases). V was clipped by 1 base and J by 2 bases, with 10 bases between them. CDR1 is LGHNA, CDR2 YSLEER, per germline. CDR3 length: 15 residues. CDR3 loop: CASSQGTRITDTQYF. CDR3 in DNA: TGCGCCAGCAGCCAAGGTACTAGAATCACAGATACGCAGTATTTT.

The J gene is TRBJ2-3, the V gene TRBV29-1; D is ambiguous. V was clipped by 7 bases and J by 1 base, with 9 bases between them. The CDR3 has 12 amino acids. Germline CDR1 is SQVTM and CDR2 is ANQGSEA. The CDR3 bases are TGCAGCGGCGACCTAGGCACAGATACGCAGTATTTT. Its protein is CSGDLGTDTQYF.

In its sample, this clone was seen a few times. The chain combines TRBV19 with TRBJ2-3; D gene unclear. Trimming stripped 6 bases from V and 3 bases from J, with 10 bases between. CDR1 is LNHDA, CDR2 SQIVND, per germline (reference sequence). This CDR3 has 13 amino acids. The CDR3 here is CASRFAATDTQYF. In DNA form, the CDR3 reads TGTGCCAGTAGATTCGCGGCGACAGATACGCAGTATTTT.

There are a few counts of this clone. This rearrangement joins TRBV21-1 to TRBJ2-7; the D call of TRBD2 is as the table states it, not checked on the DNA. TRBV21-1 is given as a pseudogene. This CDR3 spans 17 amino acids. CDR3 sequence: CATLRTGTSGGSYEQYF. DNA for the CDR3: TGTGCCACCCTCCGGACCGGGACTAGCGGGGGATCATACGAGCAGTACTTC.

The chain is built from TRBV11-2 and TRBJ2-1; the D is unclear. V dropped 3 bases and J dropped 6 bases, with 9 bases sitting between them. CDR1 SGHAT and CDR2 FQNNGV come from the germline V gene. The CDR3 extends over 13 amino acids. In nucleotides, the CDR3 is TGTGCCAGCAGCTTCGATAGAACCAATGAGCAGTTCTTC. It specifies CASSFDRTNEQFF. Full variable domain (remainder filled in from reference TRBV11-2 and TRBJ2-1): EAGVAQSPRYKIIEKRQSVAFWCNPISGHATLYWYQQILGQGPKLLIQFQNNGVVDDSQLPKDRFSAERLKGVDSTLKIQPAKLEDSAVYLCASSFDRTNEQFFGPGTRLTVL.

This clone has a handful of counts. CDR3 protein: CASSLDSRNTEAFF. The CDR3 DNA reads as TGCGCCAGCAGCTTGGACAGTAGGAACACTGAAGCTTTCTTT. The rearrangement uses TRBV5-1 and TRBJ1-1; D is uncertain. The CDR3 loop spans 14 amino acids. Deletions cut 0 bases from V and 1 base from J, with 7 bases between. Germline V lookup: CDR1 SGHRS, CDR2 YFSETQ.

This chain uses TRBV15 with TRBJ1-1, with D tentatively TRBD1 (5 bases). Trimming took off 3 bases at V and 11 bases at J, with 16 bases between the two ends. CDR3 length: 13 residues. Germline V gives CDR1 LNHNV, CDR2 YYDKDF (reference sequence). The CDR3 here is CATSSDGALEAFF. CDR3 DNA: TGTGCCACCAGCAGTGATGGGGCCTTGGAGGCTTTCTTT.